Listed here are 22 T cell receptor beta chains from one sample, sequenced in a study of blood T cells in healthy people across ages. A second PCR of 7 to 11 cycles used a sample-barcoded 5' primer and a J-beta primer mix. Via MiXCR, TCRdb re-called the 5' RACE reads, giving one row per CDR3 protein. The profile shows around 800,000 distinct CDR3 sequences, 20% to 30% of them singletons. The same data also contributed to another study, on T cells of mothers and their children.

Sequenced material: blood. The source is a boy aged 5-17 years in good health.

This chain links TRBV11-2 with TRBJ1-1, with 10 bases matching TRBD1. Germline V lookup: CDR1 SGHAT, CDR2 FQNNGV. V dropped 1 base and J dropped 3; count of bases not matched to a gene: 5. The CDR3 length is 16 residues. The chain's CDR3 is CASSLGGQGLDTEAFF. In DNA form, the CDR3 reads TGTGCCAGCAGCTTAGGGGGACAGGGGTTGGACACTGAAGCTTTCTTT.

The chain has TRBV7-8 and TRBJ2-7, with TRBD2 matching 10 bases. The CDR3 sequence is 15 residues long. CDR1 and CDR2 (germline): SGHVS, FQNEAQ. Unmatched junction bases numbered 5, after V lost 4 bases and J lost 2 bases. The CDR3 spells CASSYQRGGPYEQYF. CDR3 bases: TGTGCCAGCAGCTACCAGCGGGGGGGCCCCTACGAGCAGTACTTC.

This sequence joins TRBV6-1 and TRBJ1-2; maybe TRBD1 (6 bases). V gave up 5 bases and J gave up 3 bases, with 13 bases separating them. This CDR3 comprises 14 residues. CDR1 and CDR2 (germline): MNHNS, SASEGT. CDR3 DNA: TGTGCCAGCAGTAAGACAGGTGTCGACTATGGCTACACCTTC. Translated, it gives CASSKTGVDYGYTF.

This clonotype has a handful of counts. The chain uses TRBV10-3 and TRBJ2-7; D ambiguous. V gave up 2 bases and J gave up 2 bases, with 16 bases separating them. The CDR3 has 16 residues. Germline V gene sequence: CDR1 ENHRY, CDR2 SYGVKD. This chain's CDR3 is CAISEPRRIPTYEQYF. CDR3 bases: TGTGCCATCAGTGAGCCCAGACGGATACCGACCTACGAGCAGTACTTC.

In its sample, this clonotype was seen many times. The CDR3 protein is CASSSQTSGGDEQFF. The DNA of the CDR3 is TGTGCCAGCAGTTCCCAGACTAGCGGGGGCGATGAGCAGTTCTTC. This chain uses TRBV12-3 or TRBV12-4 with TRBJ2-5, with 12 bases that match TRBD2. The better agreement between TRBJ2-1 and the DNA end casts doubt on the J call. This CDR3 is built from 15 residues.

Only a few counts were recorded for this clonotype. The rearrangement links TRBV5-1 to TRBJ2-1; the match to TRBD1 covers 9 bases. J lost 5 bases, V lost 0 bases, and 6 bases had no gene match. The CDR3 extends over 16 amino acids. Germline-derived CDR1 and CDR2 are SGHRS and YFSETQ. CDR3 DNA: TGCGCCAGCAGCTTGGCTGGACAGGGGTTTGACAATGAGCAGTTCTTC. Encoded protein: CASSLAGQGFDNEQFF.

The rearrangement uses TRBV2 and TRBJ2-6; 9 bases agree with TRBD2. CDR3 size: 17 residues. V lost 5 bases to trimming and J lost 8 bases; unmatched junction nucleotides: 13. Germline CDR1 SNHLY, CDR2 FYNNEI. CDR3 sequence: CASSQSGGYSFTNVLTF. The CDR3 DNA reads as TGTGCCAGCAGTCAGAGCGGGGGGTACAGTTTCACCAACGTCCTGACTTTC.

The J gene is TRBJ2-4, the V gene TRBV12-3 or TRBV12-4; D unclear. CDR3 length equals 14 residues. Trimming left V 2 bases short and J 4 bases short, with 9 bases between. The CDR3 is CASSLSQPKNIQYF. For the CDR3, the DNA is TGTGCCAGCAGTTTATCACAGCCTAAAAACATTCAGTACTTC.

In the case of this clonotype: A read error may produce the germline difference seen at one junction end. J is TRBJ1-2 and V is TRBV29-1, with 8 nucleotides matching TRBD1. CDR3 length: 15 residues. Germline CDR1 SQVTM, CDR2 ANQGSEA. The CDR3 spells CSAIVQDREDYDYTF. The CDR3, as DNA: TGCAGCGCGATCGTCCAGGACAGGGAGGACTATGACTACACCTTC.

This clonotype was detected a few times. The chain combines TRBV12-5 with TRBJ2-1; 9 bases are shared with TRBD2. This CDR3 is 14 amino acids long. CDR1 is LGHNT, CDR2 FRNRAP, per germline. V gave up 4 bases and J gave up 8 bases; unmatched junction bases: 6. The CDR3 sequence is CASGSSGTSYEQFF. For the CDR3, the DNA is TGTGCTAGTGGTTCAAGCGGGACTAGCTATGAGCAGTTCTTC.

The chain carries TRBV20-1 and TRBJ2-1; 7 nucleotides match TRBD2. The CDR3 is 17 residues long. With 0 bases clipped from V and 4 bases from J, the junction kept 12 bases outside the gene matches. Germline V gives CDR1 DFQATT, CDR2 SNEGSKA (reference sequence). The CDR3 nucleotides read TGCAGTGCTAGAGATTCCGGTGGGGGGGGACCATACAATGAGCAGTTCTTC. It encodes CSARDSGGGGPYNEQFF.

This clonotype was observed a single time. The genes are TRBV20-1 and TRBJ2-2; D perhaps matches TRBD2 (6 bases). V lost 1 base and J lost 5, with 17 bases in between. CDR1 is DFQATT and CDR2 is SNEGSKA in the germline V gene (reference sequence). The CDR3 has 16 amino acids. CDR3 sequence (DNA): TGCAGTGCTAGAGGGGCGGGAAGCGGGTTAACCGGGGAGCTGTTTTTT. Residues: CSARGAGSGLTGELFF.

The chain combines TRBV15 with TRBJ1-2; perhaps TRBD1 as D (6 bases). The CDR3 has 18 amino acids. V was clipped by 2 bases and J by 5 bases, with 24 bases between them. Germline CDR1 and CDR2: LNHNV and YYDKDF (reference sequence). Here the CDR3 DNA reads TGTGCCACCAGCAGACGAGGACAGAGTTCCCCTCCTCCTTATGGCTACACCTTC. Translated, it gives CATSRRGQSSPPPYGYTF. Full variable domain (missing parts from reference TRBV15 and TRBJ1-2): DAMVIQNPRYQVTQFGKPVTLSCSQTLNHNVMYWYQQKSSQAPKLLFHYYDKDFNNEADTPDNFQSRRPNTSFCFLDIRSPGLGDTAMYLCATSRRGQSSPPPYGYTFGSGTRLTVV.

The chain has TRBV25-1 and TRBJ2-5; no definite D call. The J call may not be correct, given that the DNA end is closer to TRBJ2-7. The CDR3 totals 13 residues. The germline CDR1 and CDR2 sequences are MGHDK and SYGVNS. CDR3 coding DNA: TGTGCCAGCAGTTCGGCGAACTCCTACGAGCAGTACTTC. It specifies CASSSANSYEQYF.

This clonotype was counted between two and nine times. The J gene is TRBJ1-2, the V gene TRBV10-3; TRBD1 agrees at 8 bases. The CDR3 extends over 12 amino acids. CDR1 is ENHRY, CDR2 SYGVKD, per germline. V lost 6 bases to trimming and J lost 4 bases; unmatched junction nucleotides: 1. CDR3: CAIRQGAYGYTF. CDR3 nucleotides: TGTGCCATCAGGCAGGGGGCCTATGGCTACACCTTC.

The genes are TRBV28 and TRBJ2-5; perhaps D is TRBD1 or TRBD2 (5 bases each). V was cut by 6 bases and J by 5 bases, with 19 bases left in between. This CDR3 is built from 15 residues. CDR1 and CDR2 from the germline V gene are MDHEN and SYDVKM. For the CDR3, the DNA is TGTGCCAGCAGATCCCCTCAGGGAGAGTGCGAGACCCAGTACTTC. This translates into CASRSPQGECETQYF.

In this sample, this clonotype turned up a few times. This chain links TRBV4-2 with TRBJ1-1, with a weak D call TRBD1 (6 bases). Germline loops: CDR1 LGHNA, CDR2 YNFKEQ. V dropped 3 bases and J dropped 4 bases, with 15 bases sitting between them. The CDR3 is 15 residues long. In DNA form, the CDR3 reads TGTGCCAGCAGCCAGGAACCACAGGGCCTCACTGAAGCTTTCTTT. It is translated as CASSQEPQGLTEAFF.

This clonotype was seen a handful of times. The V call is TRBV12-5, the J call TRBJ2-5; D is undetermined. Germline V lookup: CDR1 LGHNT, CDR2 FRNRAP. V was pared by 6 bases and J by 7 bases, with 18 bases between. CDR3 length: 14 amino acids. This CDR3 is CASGSIPERGTQYF. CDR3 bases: TGTGCTAGTGGCTCTATACCTGAGCGCGGGACCCAGTACTTC.

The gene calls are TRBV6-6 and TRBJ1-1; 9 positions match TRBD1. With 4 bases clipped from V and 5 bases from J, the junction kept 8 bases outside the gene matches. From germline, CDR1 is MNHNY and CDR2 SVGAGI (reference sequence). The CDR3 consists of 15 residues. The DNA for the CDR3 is TGTGCCAGCAGTTCCCAGACAGGGGGAAAAACTGAAGCTTTCTTT. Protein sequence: CASSSQTGGKTEAFF.

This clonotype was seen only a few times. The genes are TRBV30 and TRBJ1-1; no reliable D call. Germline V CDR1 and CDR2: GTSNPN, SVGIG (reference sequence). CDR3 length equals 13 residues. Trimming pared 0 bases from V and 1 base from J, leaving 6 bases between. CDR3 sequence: CAWSVSENTEAFF. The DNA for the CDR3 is TGTGCCTGGAGTGTATCAGAGAACACTGAAGCTTTCTTT.

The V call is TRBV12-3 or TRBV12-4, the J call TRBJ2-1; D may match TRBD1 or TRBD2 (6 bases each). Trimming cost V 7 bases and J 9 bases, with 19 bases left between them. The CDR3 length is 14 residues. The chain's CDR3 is CASILGGGPGEQFF. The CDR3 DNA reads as TGTGCCAGCATCCTAGGAGGGGGGCCTGGTGAGCAGTTCTTC.

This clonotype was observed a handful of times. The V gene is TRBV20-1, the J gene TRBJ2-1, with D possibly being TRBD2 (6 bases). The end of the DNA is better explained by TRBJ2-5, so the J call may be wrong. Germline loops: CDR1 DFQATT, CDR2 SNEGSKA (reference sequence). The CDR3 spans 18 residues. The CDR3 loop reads CSARDPRGWNGGQETQYF. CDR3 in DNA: TGCAGTGCTAGAGACCCACGGGGGTGGAACGGAGGACAAGAGACCCAGTACTTC.